What follows is one T cell receptor beta chain and its context. Germline CDR1 is SGHKS and CDR2 is YYEKEE (reference sequence). Trimming stripped 3 bases from V and 3 bases from J, with 10 bases between. The CDR3 loop spans 14 amino acids. Measured with immunoSEQ multiplex PCR; TCRdb has only the in-frame clones, and not every one. The sample has 130,000 or so clones; over 70% are singletons. The sample is drawn from a study of blood T cell repertoires in COVID-19. Study-level information: Whether acute or convalescent, the COVID-19 samples came from the United States, Italy and Spain. From T cells, B-cell-depleted T cells, or PBMCs came the material, which was cDNA or gDNA.

Sequences were obtained from peripheral blood. The V call is TRBV5-5, the J call TRBJ1-5, with a possible D match to TRBD1 (6 bases). The TCR comes from a man aged 45-60 years with active COVID-19. The CDR3 loop is CASSSTGLNQPQHF. CDR3 coding DNA: TGTGCCAGCAGCTCTACAGGGCTCAATCAGCCCCAGCATTTT.